These 17 T cell receptor beta chains came from one sample sequenced in a study of blood T cell repertoires in COVID-19. Produced via immunoSEQ multiplex PCR; TCRdb's table is partial and in-frame only. The sample records over 250,000 clones, 85% to 90% being singletons. Sequenced: PBMCs or T cells enriched from blood (not recorded which). The origin of the receptors is a woman younger than 30 who had recovered from COVID-19.

The CDR3 DNA is TGCAGCGTTGTGGGGCACTCTGGAAACACCATATATTTT. Translated: CSVVGHSGNTIYF. The chain employs TRBV29-1 and TRBJ1-3, with D possibly being TRBD1 (5 bases). The germline CDR1 and CDR2 sequences are SQVTM and ANQGSEA. CDR3 length: 13 amino acids. V was cut by 4 bases and J by 0 bases, with 7 bases left in between.

The J gene is TRBJ2-2, the V gene TRBV3-1 (or the pseudogene TRBV3-2); 7 positions agree with TRBD2. In germline, CDR1 is LGHDT, CDR2 YNNKEL (reference sequence). CDR3 length: 14 residues. V lost 2 bases and J lost 5; bases outside the gene matches: 2. The CDR3 loop is CASSQSGGTGELFF. CDR3 coding DNA: TGTGCCAGCAGCCAATCGGGGGGTACCGGGGAGCTGTTTTTT.

The chain couples TRBV29-1 to TRBJ1-5, with D uncertain. The CDR3 runs 13 residues. Deletions cut 3 bases from V and 1 base from J, with 7 bases between. The germline V gene has CDR1 SQVTM and CDR2 ANQGSEA. The CDR3 sequence is CSVDQKSNQPQHF. CDR3 bases: TGCAGCGTTGATCAGAAGAGCAATCAGCCCCAGCATTTT.

The chain has TRBV5-6 and TRBJ1-2, with 7 bases fitting TRBD1. Germline V gene lookup returns CDR1 SGHDT and CDR2 YYEEEE. V lost 0 bases, J lost 5 bases, and 7 bases stayed unmatched. The CDR3 runs to 15 residues. The DNA for the CDR3 is TGTGCCAGCAGCTTGGCCGGGACAGTCCCTTATGGCTACACCTTC. Its translation is CASSLAGTVPYGYTF.

The DNA of the CDR3 is TGTGCCAGCAGGGGGACAGGGGAACACTACGAGCAGTACTTC. It specifies CASRGTGEHYEQYF. The chain carries TRBV3-1 (or the pseudogene TRBV3-2) and TRBJ2-7, with 10 positions matching TRBD1. Germline V gives CDR1 LGHDT, CDR2 YNNKEL (reference sequence). This CDR3 spans 14 amino acids. V lost 6 bases, J lost 3 bases, and 5 bases stayed unmatched.

The V gene is TRBV28, the J gene TRBJ2-7; 8 bases align to TRBD1. With V trimmed by 6 bases and J by 3 bases, 7 bases remained unmatched. The CDR3 runs 14 residues. Looked up from germline, CDR1 is MDHEN and CDR2 is SYDVKM. The CDR3 spells CASSPTGVSYEQYF. The CDR3 nucleotides are TGTGCCAGCAGCCCGACAGGGGTTAGCTACGAGCAGTACTTC.

The chain employs TRBV28 and TRBJ1-2, with a possible D match to TRBD1 (6 bases). CDR3 length: 12 residues. CDR1 is MDHEN and CDR2 is SYDVKM in the germline V gene. The V end lost 5 bases, the J end lost 8 bases, and 12 bases lay between the germline ends. The CDR3 DNA follows: TGTGCCAGCAGTCCCAATGGGGGCGGCTACACCTTC. Its translation: CASSPNGGGYTF.

This clone has only one observation. This chain uses TRBV3-1 (or the pseudogene TRBV3-2) with TRBJ1-6; the D is unclear. The V end was cut by 6 bases, the J end by 0 bases, with 9 bases between. The CDR3 is 15 amino acids. CDR1 and CDR2 from the germline V gene are LGHDT and YNNKEL (reference sequence). CDR3 amino acids: CASSQVSSYNSPLHF. The CDR3 DNA is TGTGCCAGCAGTCAGGTGAGCTCCTATAATTCACCCCTCCACTTT.

The J gene is TRBJ1-2, the V gene TRBV11-2, with D hard to call. The length of the CDR3 is 14 residues. The V and J ends lost 6 bases and 1 base respectively, with 12 bases between them. Germline V gene lookup returns CDR1 SGHAT and CDR2 FQNNGV. The CDR3 bases are TGTGCCAGCAGTCGGCCGGGGATTAACTATGGCTACACCTTC. The encoded protein is CASSRPGINYGYTF.

V is TRBV9 and J is TRBJ2-3; TRBD1 matches at 8 bases. J lost 2 bases, V lost 4 bases, and 3 bases had no gene match. This CDR3 comprises 14 residues. The V gene's germline CDR1 is SGDLS and CDR2 YYNGEE. Here the CDR3 reads CASSTTGDTDTQYF. The DNA of the CDR3 is TGTGCCAGCAGCACGACAGGGGACACAGATACGCAGTATTTT.

This clone was counted a single time. V usage is TRBV27 and J usage is TRBJ2-7, with a tentative D call TRBD1 (6 bases). Trimming took 5 bases from V and 2 from J, leaving 16 bases between them. This CDR3 region has 15 residues. Germline CDR1 MNHEY, CDR2 SMNVEV (reference sequence). The DNA for the CDR3 is TGTGCCAGCAGTACGACAGGTTTACGCGCCTACGAGCAGTACTTC. It codes for CASSTTGLRAYEQYF.

The chain has TRBV19 and TRBJ1-1; 8 bases agree with TRBD1. V gave up 6 bases and J gave up 11 bases; unmatched junction bases: 8. Germline V gene lookup returns CDR1 LNHDA and CDR2 SQIVND (reference sequence). The CDR3 runs 12 residues. Written as DNA, the CDR3 is TGTGCCAGTAGCGGGACAGGCCTTTGGGCTTTCTTT. Amino acids: CASSGTGLWAFF.

The chain combines TRBV5-1 with TRBJ1-1; 7 bases are shared with TRBD1. The CDR3 sequence is 13 residues long. CDR1 SGHRS and CDR2 YFSETQ come from the germline V gene. Trimming took 3 bases from V and 5 from J; bases not matched to a gene: 4. The CDR3 sequence is CASSSAGGTEAFF. The CDR3 nucleotides are TGCGCCAGCAGCTCGGCAGGGGGAACTGAAGCTTTCTTT.

The chain joins TRBV19 to TRBJ1-6; 7 bases fit TRBD1. Germline-derived CDR1 and CDR2 are LNHDA and SQIVND (reference sequence). The CDR3 spans 14 residues. The V segment lost 5 bases and the J segment 13 bases; nucleotides outside the gene matches: 11. CDR3 in DNA: TGTGCCAGTAGTCTTTCGTCAGAGGGGGCGCCCCTCCACTTT. It encodes CASSLSSEGAPLHF.

This clone was observed a handful of times. CDR3 in DNA: TGCGCCAGCAGCGTCACTAGCGGGGGCTACGAGCAGTACTTC. Its translation is CASSVTSGGYEQYF. This rearrangement joins TRBV5-1 to TRBJ2-7, with TRBD2 identical over 11 bases. The CDR3 runs to 14 residues. Looked up from germline, CDR1 is SGHRS and CDR2 is YFSETQ. The V and J ends lost 4 bases and 3 bases, in that order; junction bases with no gene match: 3.

J is TRBJ2-5 and V is TRBV3-1 (or the pseudogene TRBV3-2); 13 bases match TRBD2. The CDR3 runs 15 residues. V lost 6 bases to trimming and J lost 2 bases; unmatched junction nucleotides: 3. CDR1 and CDR2 from the germline V gene are LGHDT and YNNKEL (reference sequence). The CDR3 loop is CASRRTSGGQETQYF. The CDR3 coding sequence is TGTGCCAGCAGACGGACTAGCGGGGGACAAGAGACCCAGTACTTC.

The chain recombines TRBV4-1 with TRBJ1-4; no definite D call. The CDR3 consists of 15 residues. V lost 2 bases to trimming and J lost 6 bases, with 13 bases between them. Germline CDR1 and CDR2: MGHRA and YSYEKL. CDR3 sequence (DNA): TGCGCCAGCAGCCAATCGCGGGGTACTTATGAAAAACTGTTTTTT. Encoded protein: CASSQSRGTYEKLFF.